The entry below describes one TCR beta chain. V lost 4 bases to trimming and J lost 1 base; unmatched junction nucleotides: 19. The germline V gene has CDR1 SNHLY and CDR2 FYNNEI. The length of the CDR3 is 19 residues. The source of the sample is a study of blood T cell repertoires in COVID-19. The table came from immunoSEQ multiplex PCR; TCRdb's copy has only in-frame clones and leaves some out. The sample shows approximately 66,000 clones, about 87% of them seen only once. The gene calls are TRBV2 and TRBJ2-7; 7 nucleotides line up with TRBD1. The specimen was peripheral blood. The receptor was derived from a man aged 55 to 70 with acute or convalescent COVID-19. The CDR3 loop reads CASSGIGQELHPSSYEQYF. The CDR3 DNA reads TGTGCCAGCAGTGGTATAGGACAGGAACTACACCCTTCTTCCTACGAGCAGTACTTC.